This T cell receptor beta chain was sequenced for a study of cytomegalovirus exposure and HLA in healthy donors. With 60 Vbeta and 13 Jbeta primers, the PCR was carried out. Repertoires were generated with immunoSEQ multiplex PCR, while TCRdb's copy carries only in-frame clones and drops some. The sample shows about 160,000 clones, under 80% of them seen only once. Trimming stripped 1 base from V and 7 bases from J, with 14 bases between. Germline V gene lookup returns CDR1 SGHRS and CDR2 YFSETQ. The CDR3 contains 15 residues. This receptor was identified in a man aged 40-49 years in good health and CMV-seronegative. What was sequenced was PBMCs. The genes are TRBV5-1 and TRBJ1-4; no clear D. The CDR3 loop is CASSLSLRGFEKLFF. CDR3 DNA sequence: TGCGCCAGCAGCTTGAGCCTCAGAGGATTTGAAAAACTGTTTTTT.